The clone carrying this T cell receptor (beta chain) came up once. What it recognizes is unknown. Generated by immunoSEQ multiplex PCR, the TCRdb table keeps only in-frame clones and is missing some. The table includes 200,000 to 250,000 clones, 60% to 80% detected once. The sample originates from a study of cytotoxic CD8 clonotypes in ibrutinib-treated CLL. Study-wide context: Among the patients, about a dozen presented as relapsed/refractory and about 14 as treatment-naive; some 17 showed unmutated IGHV.

Germline V gene sequence: CDR1 ENHRY, CDR2 SYGVKD. This CDR3 region has 16 residues. Trimming left V 0 bases short and J 0 bases short, with 9 bases between. Whole-study results and caveats: Clonotypes that were public were uncommon, and they contracted or stayed stable on treatment. Baseline levels of clonality went above those of age-matched healthy donors and moved with circulating CD8+ T-cell counts.

This receptor was obtained from a human donor with chronic lymphocytic leukemia. Sequenced here: PBMCs, sampled after 12 months of ibrutinib treatment. The V call is TRBV10-3, the J call TRBJ1-3; D is uncertain. The CDR3 DNA follows: TGTGCCATCAGTGAGTCGGCGGAAGTCTCTGGAAACACCATATATTTT. Translation gives CAISESAEVSGNTIYF.